A few counts support the clone carrying this T cell receptor beta chain. Its antigen remains unknown. There are 14 residues in the CDR3. V gave up 6 bases and J gave up 7 bases; unmatched junction bases: 9. In TCRdb, the RT-PCR reads were re-called with MiXCR into one record per CDR3 protein. This table holds around 580,000 distinct CDR3 sequences, 12% found once. The sample originates from a study of response to subunit inactivated influenza vaccine. General study points: It was suggested by the authors that few new T cells are recruited by each seasonal influenza vaccination.

The sequence was obtained from a man aged 45-65 years who received an inactivated influenza vaccine. J is TRBJ2-3 and V is TRBV12-3 or TRBV12-4, with 8 bases fitting TRBD2. Specimen: PBMCs from blood, collected on the day of vaccination. This CDR3 is CASSRGGREHTQYF. The CDR3 DNA reads TGTGCCAGCAGCCGGGGGGGCAGGGAACATACGCAGTATTTT.